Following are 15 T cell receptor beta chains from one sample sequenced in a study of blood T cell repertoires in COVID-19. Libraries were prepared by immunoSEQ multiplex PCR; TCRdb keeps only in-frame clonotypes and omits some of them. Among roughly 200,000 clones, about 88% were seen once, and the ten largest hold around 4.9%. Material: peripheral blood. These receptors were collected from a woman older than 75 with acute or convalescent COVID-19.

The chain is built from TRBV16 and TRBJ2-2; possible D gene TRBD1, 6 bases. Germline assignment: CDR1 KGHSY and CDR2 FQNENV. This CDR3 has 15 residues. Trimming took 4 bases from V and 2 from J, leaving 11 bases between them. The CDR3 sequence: CASSLNRVNTGELFF. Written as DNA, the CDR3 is TGTGCCAGCAGCCTCAACAGGGTTAACACCGGGGAGCTGTTTTTT.

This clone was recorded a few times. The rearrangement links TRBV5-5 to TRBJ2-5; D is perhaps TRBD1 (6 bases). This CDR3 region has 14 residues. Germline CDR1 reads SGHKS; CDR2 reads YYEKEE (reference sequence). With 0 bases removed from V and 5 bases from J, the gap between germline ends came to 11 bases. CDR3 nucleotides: TGTGCCAGCAGCTTGGCGGCAGGGGTGGAGACCCAGTACTTC. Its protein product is CASSLAAGVETQYF.

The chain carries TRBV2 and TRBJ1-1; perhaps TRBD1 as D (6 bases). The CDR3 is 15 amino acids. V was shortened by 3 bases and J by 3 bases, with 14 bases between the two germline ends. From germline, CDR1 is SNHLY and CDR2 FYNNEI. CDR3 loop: CASSEVQGLYTEAFF. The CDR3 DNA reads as TGTGCCAGCAGTGAGGTCCAGGGGCTATACACTGAAGCTTTCTTT.

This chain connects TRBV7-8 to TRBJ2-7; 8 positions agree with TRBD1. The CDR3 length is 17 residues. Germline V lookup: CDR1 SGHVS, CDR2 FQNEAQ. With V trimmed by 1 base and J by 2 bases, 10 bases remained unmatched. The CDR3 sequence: CASSLGPRQGAPYEQYF. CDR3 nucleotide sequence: TGTGCCAGCAGCTTAGGTCCGCGGCAGGGGGCCCCCTACGAGCAGTACTTC.

This chain's CDR3 is CASSPLSGNTEAFF. The CDR3 DNA sequence: TGTGCCAGCAGCCCCCTTTCGGGTAACACTGAAGCTTTCTTT. The chain recombines TRBV7-2 with TRBJ1-1, with D hard to call. CDR3 size: 14 residues. CDR1 and CDR2 from the germline V gene are SGHTA and FQGNSA. V was trimmed by 5 bases and J by 2 bases, leaving 12 bases between them. Together with reference TRBV7-2 and TRBJ1-1, the CDR3 gives the full variable domain: GAGVSQSPSNKVTEKGKDVELRCDPISGHTALYWYRQSLGQGLEFLIYFQGNSAPDKSGLPSDRFSAERTGGSVSTLTIQRTQQEDSAVYLCASSPLSGNTEAFFGQGTRLTVV.

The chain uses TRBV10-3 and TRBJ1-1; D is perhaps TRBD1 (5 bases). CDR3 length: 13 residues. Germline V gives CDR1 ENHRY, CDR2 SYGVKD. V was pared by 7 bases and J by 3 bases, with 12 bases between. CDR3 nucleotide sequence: TGTGCCATCACTTGGGGCCGTTACACTGAAGCTTTCTTT. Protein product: CAITWGRYTEAFF.

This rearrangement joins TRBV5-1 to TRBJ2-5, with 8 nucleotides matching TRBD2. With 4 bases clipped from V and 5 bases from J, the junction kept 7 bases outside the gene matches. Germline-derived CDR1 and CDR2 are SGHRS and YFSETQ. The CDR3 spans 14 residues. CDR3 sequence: CASSREGREETQYF. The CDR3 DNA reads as TGCGCCAGCAGCCGGGAGGGGCGGGAGGAGACCCAGTACTTC.

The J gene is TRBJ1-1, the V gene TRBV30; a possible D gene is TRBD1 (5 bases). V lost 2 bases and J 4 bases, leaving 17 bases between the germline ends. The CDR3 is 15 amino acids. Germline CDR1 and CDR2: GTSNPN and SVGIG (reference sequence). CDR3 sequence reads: CAWSQDGTFTTEAFF. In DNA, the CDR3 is TGTGCCTGGAGTCAGGACGGGACTTTCACCACTGAAGCTTTCTTT.

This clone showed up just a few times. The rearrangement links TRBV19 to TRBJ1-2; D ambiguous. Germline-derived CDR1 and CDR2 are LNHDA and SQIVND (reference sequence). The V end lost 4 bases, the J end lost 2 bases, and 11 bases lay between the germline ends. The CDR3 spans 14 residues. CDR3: CASSKAQANYGYTF. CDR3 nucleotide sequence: TGTGCCAGTAGTAAGGCTCAGGCGAACTATGGCTACACCTTC.

CDR3 sequence: CASSSVGGAEAFF. CDR3 DNA: TGTGCCAGCAGCTCCGTAGGAGGAGCAGAAGCTTTCTTT. This rearrangement joins TRBV11-2 to TRBJ1-1; D unresolved. CDR3 length: 13 residues. In germline, CDR1 is SGHAT, CDR2 FQNNGV. Between the trimmed V and J ends, which lost 4 bases and 8 bases, there was a span of 14 bases.

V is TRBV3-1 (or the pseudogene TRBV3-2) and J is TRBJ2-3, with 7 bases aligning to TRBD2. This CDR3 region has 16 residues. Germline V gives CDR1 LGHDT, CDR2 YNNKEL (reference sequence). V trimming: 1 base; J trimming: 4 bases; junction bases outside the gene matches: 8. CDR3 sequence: CASSQGVGGPSDTQYF. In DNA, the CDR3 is TGTGCCAGCAGCCAAGGGGTGGGAGGGCCGTCAGATACGCAGTATTTT.

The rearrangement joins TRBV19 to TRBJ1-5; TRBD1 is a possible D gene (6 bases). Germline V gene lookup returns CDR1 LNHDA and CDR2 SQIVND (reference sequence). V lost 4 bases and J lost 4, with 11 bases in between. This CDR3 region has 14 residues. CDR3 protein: CASSTGHTNQPQHF. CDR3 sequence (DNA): TGTGCCAGTAGTACGGGACATACTAATCAGCCCCAGCATTTT.

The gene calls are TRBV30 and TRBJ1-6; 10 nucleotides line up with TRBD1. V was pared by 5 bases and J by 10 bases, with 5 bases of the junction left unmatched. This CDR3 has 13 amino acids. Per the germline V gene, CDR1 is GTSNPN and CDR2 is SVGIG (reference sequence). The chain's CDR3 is CAWRGQGRSPLHF. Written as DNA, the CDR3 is TGTGCCTGGCGGGGACAGGGGAGGTCACCCCTCCACTTT.

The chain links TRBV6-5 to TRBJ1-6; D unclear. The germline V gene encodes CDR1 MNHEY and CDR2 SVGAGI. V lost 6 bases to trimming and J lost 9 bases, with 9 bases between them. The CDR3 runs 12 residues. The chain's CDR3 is CASRFSFSPLHF. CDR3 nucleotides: TGTGCCAGCAGATTTAGTTTTTCACCCCTCCACTTT.

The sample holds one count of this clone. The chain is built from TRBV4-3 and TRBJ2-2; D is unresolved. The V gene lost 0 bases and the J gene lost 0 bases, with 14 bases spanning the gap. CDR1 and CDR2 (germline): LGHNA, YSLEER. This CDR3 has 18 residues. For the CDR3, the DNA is TGCGCCAGCAGCCAAGATTTCTACTCAGGTGCGAACACCGGGGAGCTGTTTTTT. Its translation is CASSQDFYSGANTGELFF.